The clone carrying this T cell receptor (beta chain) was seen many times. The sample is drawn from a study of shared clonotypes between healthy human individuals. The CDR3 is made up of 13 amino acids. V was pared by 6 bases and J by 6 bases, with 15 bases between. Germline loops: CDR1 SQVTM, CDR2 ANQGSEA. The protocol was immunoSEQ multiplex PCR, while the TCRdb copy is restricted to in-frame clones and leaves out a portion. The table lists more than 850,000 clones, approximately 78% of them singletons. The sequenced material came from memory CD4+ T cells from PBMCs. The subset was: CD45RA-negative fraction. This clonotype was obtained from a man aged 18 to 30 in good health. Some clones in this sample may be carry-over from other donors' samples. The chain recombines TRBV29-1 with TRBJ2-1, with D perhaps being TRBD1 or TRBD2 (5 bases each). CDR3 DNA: TGCAGCGTGCCCGGGACGGAGAGCAATGAGCAGTTCTTC. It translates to CSVPGTESNEQFF.